This entry lists 5 T cell receptor beta chains sequenced from one sample in a study of T cell repertoires in cytomegalovirus infection. Via MiXCR, TCRdb re-called the reads, giving one row per CDR3 protein. The sample has roughly 990,000 distinct CDR3 sequences, around 31% seen once. The antigens of these receptors remain unknown. The material was cultured CD8+ T cells from PBMCs, obtained from culture after CMV antigen stimulation. These receptor sequences come from a human donor in good health (CMV status not recorded). Some clones in this sample may be carry-over from other donors' samples.

This clonotype was observed a few times. The chain has TRBV7-9 and TRBJ1-1; 9 bases are shared with TRBD1. Trimming took 5 bases from V and 5 from J; bases not matched to a gene: 6. From germline, CDR1 is SEHNR and CDR2 FQNEAQ (reference sequence). The CDR3 totals 14 residues. CDR3 amino acids: CASSTRDRVTEAFF. The CDR3, as DNA: TGTGCCAGCAGCACCCGGGACAGGGTTACTGAAGCTTTCTTT.

This chain connects TRBV15 to TRBJ2-7; D may be TRBD1 (5 bases). The CDR3 is 14 amino acids. V lost 1 base, J lost 4 bases, and 11 bases lay in between. Per germline, CDR1 LNHNV and CDR2 YYDKDF (reference sequence). CDR3 protein: CATSRVPGRYEQYF. CDR3 nucleotide sequence: TGTGCCACCAGCAGAGTGCCAGGGCGATACGAGCAGTACTTC.

In its sample, this clonotype was seen many times. DNA for the CDR3: TGTGCCAGCAGCTTAGAAAAACTAGCGGGGGCCCCCGATACGCAGTATTTT. Amino acid sequence: CASSLEKLAGAPDTQYF. The V and J genes are TRBV11-1 and TRBJ2-3; 11 positions agree with TRBD2. Looked up from germline, CDR1 is SGHAT and CDR2 is FQDESV (reference sequence). The CDR3 has 17 residues. Unmatched junction bases numbered 9, after V lost 1 base and J lost 6 bases. Together with reference TRBV11-1 and TRBJ2-3, the CDR3 gives the full variable domain: EAEVAQSPRYKITEKSQAVAFWCDPISGHATLYWYRQILGQGPELLVQFQDESVVDDSQLPKDRFSAERLKGVDSTLKIQPAELGDSAMYLCASSLEKLAGAPDTQYFGPGTRLTVL.

The V gene is TRBV9, the J gene TRBJ2-1; TRBD1 matches at 7 bases. Germline V gene data show CDR1 as SGDLS and CDR2 as YYNGEE. The CDR3 contains 16 residues. The V segment lost 0 bases and the J segment 0 bases; nucleotides outside the gene matches: 3. The CDR3 loop is CASSVAGQNSYNEQFF. In nucleotides, the CDR3 is TGTGCCAGCAGCGTAGCGGGACAGAACTCCTACAATGAGCAGTTCTTC.

The CDR3 spells CATKKGYGYTF. In DNA form, the CDR3 reads TGTGCCACCAAGAAAGGGTATGGCTACACCTTC. This sequence joins TRBV28 and TRBJ1-2, with no clear D. The germline V gene has CDR1 MDHEN and CDR2 SYDVKM. V was shortened by 10 bases and J by 5 bases, with 11 bases between the two germline ends. The length of the CDR3 is 11 residues.